These T cell receptor beta chains were read from a single sample in a study of beta chain features in type 1 diabetes. Sequencing used immunoSEQ multiplex PCR; TCRdb keeps in-frame clones, though not all of them. This repertoire shows about 900,000 clones, about a sixth found once; its top ten account for 0.023%. Material: naive CD4+ T cells from blood. The origin of the receptors is a woman aged 18 to 35 in good health. CDR3s include the opening cysteine and the closing phenylalanine or tryptophan. D genes are given only for firm matches. Not all rows give a size; the values are once, few, many and, for expanded clones, a class.

>NA|NA|TRBV29-1|TRBJ1-2
CSVFAANYGYTF
TGCAGCGTTTTTGCCGCTAACTATGGCTACACCTTC
>NA|few|TRBV7-2|TRBJ1-2
CASSPRGRRTNGYTF
TGTGCCAGCAGCCCCCGGGGCCGACGAACAAATGGCTACACCTTC
>TRBD2|NA|TRBV6-5|TRBJ2-5
CASNARGRETQYF
TGTGCCAGCAATGCACGCGGGAGGGAGACCCAGTACTTC
>NA|many|TRBV13|TRBJ2-3
CASSLTRADTQYF
TGTGCCAGCAGCTTAACGAGGGCAGATACGCAGTATTTT
>TRBD2|few|TRBV29-1|TRBJ2-3
CSVVGLAGVPDTQYF
TGCAGCGTTGTGGGGCTAGCGGGAGTCCCAGATACGCAGTATTTT
>TRBD2|NA|TRBV7-3|TRBJ2-5
CASSLGGEETQYF
TGTGCCAGCAGCTTAGGGGGGGAAGAGACCCAGTACTTC
>NA|few|TRBV2|TRBJ1-2
CASSAGIYGYTF
TGTGCCAGCAGTGCGGGAATCTATGGCTACACCTTC
>NA|NA|TRBV6-1|TRBJ1-1
CASMDWSPSSEAFF
TGTGCCAGCATGGACTGGTCCCCATCGTCTGAAGCTTTCTTT
>TRBD2|NA|TRBV29-1|TRBJ2-3
CSVELTSGSTDTQYF
TGCAGCGTTGAGTTGACTAGCGGGAGCACAGATACGCAGTATTTT
>TRBD2|NA|TRBV5-4|TRBJ2-1
CASLSGSSHNEQFF
TGTGCCAGTCTTAGCGGGAGCTCCCACAATGAGCAGTTCTTC
>TRBD1|NA|TRBV6-4|TRBJ1-2
CASSDSGQGAGYGYTF
TGTGCCAGCAGTGACTCCGGACAGGGGGCCGGCTATGGCTACACCTTC
>TRBD2|few|TRBV29-1|TRBJ2-1
CSGYLGLAGGNEQFF
TGCAGCGGTTATTTAGGACTAGCGGGAGGCAATGAGCAGTTCTTC
>TRBD2|few|TRBV9|TRBJ2-3
CASSVAASGSTDTQYF
TGTGCCAGCAGCGTAGCGGCTAGCGGGAGCACAGATACGCAGTATTTT
>NA|few|TRBV7-2|TRBJ2-3
CASSLTPTGTDTQYF
TGTGCCAGCAGCTTAACCCCGACTGGCACAGATACGCAGTATTTT
>NA|few|TRBV27|TRBJ2-3
CASSFLDSSTDTQYF
TGTGCCAGCAGTTTTCTAGACTCTAGCACAGATACGCAGTATTTT
>NA|NA|TRBV29-1|TRBJ1-1
CSARDPGRNTEAFF
TGCAGCGCCCGGGACCCGGGAAGGAACACTGAAGCTTTCTTT
>NA|NA|TRBV10-3|TRBJ1-5
CAISVGVDQPQHF
TGTGCCATCAGTGTGGGGGTGGATCAGCCCCAGCATTTT
>TRBD2|NA|TRBV7-2|TRBJ2-3
CASSSLAGGASTDTQYF
TGTGCCAGCAGCTCTCTAGCGGGAGGGGCCAGCACAGATACGCAGTATTTT
>TRBD2|few|TRBV7-9|TRBJ2-7
CASSRRGVDYEQYF
TGTGCCAGCAGCCGCCGGGGGGTTGACTACGAGCAGTACTTC
>NA|NA|TRBV28|TRBJ2-7
CASSLGSRYEQYF
TGTGCCAGCAGTTTAGGGAGTCGCTACGAGCAGTACTTC
>NA|NA|TRBV6-5|TRBJ2-7
CASTKSGSYEQYF
TGTGCCAGCACAAAAAGCGGCTCCTACGAGCAGTACTTC
>NA|NA|TRBV6-5|TRBJ2-6
CASLRGAGANVLTF
TGTGCCAGCCTTAGGGGGGCTGGGGCCAACGTCCTGACTTTC
>TRBD2|NA|TRBV4-1|TRBJ2-1
CASSQPGLGVYEQFF
TGCGCCAGCAGCCAACCGGGACTAGGTGTATATGAGCAGTTCTTC
>NA|few|TRBV10-3|TRBJ1-1
CAISESRVGSTEAFF
TGTGCCATCAGTGAGTCAAGGGTAGGTTCTACTGAAGCTTTCTTT
>TRBD1|once|TRBV4-2|TRBJ2-2
CASSQEGRGSTGELFF
TGTGCCAGCAGCCAAGAAGGCAGGGGGTCGACCGGGGAGCTGTTTTTT
>NA|NA|TRBV20-1|TRBJ2-1
CSAPNNEQFF
TGCAGTGCCCCGAACAATGAGCAGTTCTTC
>NA|NA|TRBV4-3|TRBJ2-1
CASSQDAPGDWSSYNEQFF
TGCGCCAGCAGCCAAGACGCTCCGGGGGACTGGAGCTCCTACAATGAGCAGTTCTTC
>NA|few|TRBV25-1|TRBJ2-7
CASSHSLTALAEQYF
TGTGCCAGCAGTCATTCATTGACCGCCCTAGCCGAGCAGTACTTC
>NA|NA|TRBV23-1|TRBJ2-4
CASSQSVVTRDRPKNIQYF
TGCGCCAGCAGTCAATCGGTGGTTACTCGCGACAGACCAAAAAACATTCAGTACTTC
>TRBD2|NA|TRBV6-9|TRBJ2-5
CARRTSGRARETQYF
TGTGCCAGACGGACTAGCGGGAGGGCCAGAGAGACCCAGTACTTC
>TRBD1|NA|TRBV5-1|TRBJ2-3
CASSLTGQGARDTQYF
TGCGCCAGCAGCTTGACGGGACAGGGGGCAAGGGATACGCAGTATTTT
>NA|few|TRBV6-6|TRBJ2-1
CASGGRDEQFF
TGTGCCAGCGGCGGCAGGGACGAGCAGTTCTTC
>NA|NA|TRBV7-2|TRBJ1-5
CASSLRRSSNQPQHF
TGTGCCAGCAGCTTACGACGGTCCTCCAATCAGCCCCAGCATTTT
>TRBD1|NA|TRBV11-3|TRBJ2-7
CASSQGQNYEQYF
TGTGCCAGCAGCCAGGGACAGAACTACGAGCAGTACTTC
>TRBD1|few|TRBV25-1|TRBJ2-1
CASSELPGQGTNEQFF
TGTGCCAGCAGTGAACTTCCGGGACAGGGCACAAATGAGCAGTTCTTC
>TRBD1|NA|TRBV7-9|TRBJ1-4
CASSLGDRATEKLFF
TGTGCCAGCAGCTTGGGGGACAGGGCCACTGAAAAACTGTTTTTT
>TRBD1|NA|TRBV2|TRBJ1-4
CASSGTGGEKLFF
TGTGCCAGCAGTGGAACAGGGGGCGAAAAACTGTTTTTT
>TRBD1|NA|TRBV2|TRBJ2-1
CASSKTGTGSNEQFF
TGTGCCAGCAGTAAAACCGGGACAGGTAGCAATGAGCAGTTCTTC
>NA|few|TRBV5-1|TRBJ2-4
CASSLPGTSTGDIQYF
TGCGCCAGCAGCTTACCCGGGACTTCTACGGGGGACATTCAGTACTTC
>NA|NA|TRBV27|TRBJ1-2
CASSRPGGGYTF
TGTGCCAGCAGCCGCCCCGGGGGTGGCTACACCTTC
>TRBD1|few|TRBV5-4|TRBJ2-1
CASSPMTGNSYNEQFF
TGTGCCAGCAGCCCCATGACAGGGAACTCCTACAATGAGCAGTTCTTC
>NA|few|TRBV20-1|TRBJ2-1
CSAIGNEQFF
TGCAGTGCTATAGGCAATGAGCAGTTCTTC
>NA|NA|TRBV6-5|TRBJ1-1
CASSYSNRAEAFF
TGTGCCAGCAGTTACTCGAACAGGGCTGAAGCTTTCTTT
>NA|NA|TRBV7-3|TRBJ2-7
CASSAAGAGEQYF
TGTGCCAGCAGTGCCGCCGGGGCGGGTGAGCAGTACTTC
>NA|few|TRBV27|TRBJ2-1
CASSLSVRGGNEQFF
TGTGCCAGCAGTTTATCGGTCAGGGGAGGCAATGAGCAGTTCTTC